The clone carrying this TCR beta chain has just a few counts. The data are from a study of spatial heterogeneity in lung cancer. This sample's time point: sample taken at primary tumor resection. TCRdb processed the 5' RACE reads anew with MiXCR; each CDR3 protein has one entry. The repertoire holds tens of thousands of distinct CDR3 sequences, more than 10% seen once, with about 38% in the top ten. V was clipped by 1 base and J by 3 bases; unmatched bases: 9. Germline-derived CDR1 and CDR2 are SGDLS and YYNGEE. The length of the CDR3 is 17 residues. The sample in question was PBMCs, obtained at surgery. This TCR was recovered from a male donor with early-stage non-small cell lung cancer. The chain uses TRBV9 and TRBJ2-2, with 7 positions matching TRBD2. The CDR3 region is CASSVKVAGPYTGELFF. In DNA form, the CDR3 reads TGTGCCAGCAGCGTAAAGGTAGCGGGTCCTTACACCGGGGAGCTGTTTTTT.